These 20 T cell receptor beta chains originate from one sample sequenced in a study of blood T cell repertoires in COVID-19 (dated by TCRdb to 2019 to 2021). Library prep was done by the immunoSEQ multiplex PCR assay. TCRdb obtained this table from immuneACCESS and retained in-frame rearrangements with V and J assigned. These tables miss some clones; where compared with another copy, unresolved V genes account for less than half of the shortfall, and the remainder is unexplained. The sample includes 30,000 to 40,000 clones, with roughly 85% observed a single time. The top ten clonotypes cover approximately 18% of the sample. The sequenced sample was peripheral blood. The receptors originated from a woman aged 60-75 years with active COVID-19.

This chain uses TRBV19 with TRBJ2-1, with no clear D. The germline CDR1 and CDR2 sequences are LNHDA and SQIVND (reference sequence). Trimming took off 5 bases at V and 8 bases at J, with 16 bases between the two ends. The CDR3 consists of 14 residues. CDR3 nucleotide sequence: TGTGCCAGTAGTGACTCCCGTGAGAGCGATGAGCAGTTCTTC. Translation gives CASSDSRESDEQFF.

The CDR3 spells CASSYRGGDTQYF. CDR3 nucleotide sequence: TGTGCCAGCAGCTACCGAGGGGGAGATACGCAGTATTTT. The chain combines TRBV7-3 with TRBJ2-3; D possibly corresponds to TRBD1 (6 bases). Germline-derived CDR1 and CDR2 are SGHTA and FQGTGA. Trimming left V 4 bases short and J 5 bases short, with 10 bases between. The CDR3 has 13 amino acids.

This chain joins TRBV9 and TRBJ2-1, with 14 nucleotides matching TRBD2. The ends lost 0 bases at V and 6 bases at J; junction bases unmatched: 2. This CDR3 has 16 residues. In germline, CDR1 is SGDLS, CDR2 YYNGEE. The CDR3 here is CASSVETSGGANEQFF. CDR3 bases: TGTGCCAGCAGCGTAGAGACTAGCGGGGGGGCCAATGAGCAGTTCTTC.

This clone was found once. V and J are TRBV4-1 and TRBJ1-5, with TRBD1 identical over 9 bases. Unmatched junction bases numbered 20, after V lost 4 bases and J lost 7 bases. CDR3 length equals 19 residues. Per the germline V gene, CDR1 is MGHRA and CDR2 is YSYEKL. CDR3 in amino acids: CASSLQGTGSGNWIQPQHF. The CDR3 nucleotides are TGCGCCAGCAGCCTACAAGGGACAGGGTCGGGAAATTGGATCCAGCCCCAGCATTTT.

As DNA, the CDR3 is TGTGCCAGCTGTCGACAGGGATCCTACGAGCAGTACTTC. This translates into CASCRQGSYEQYF. V and J are TRBV27 and TRBJ2-7; 7 nucleotides align to TRBD1. Germline V gene lookup returns CDR1 MNHEY and CDR2 SMNVEV (reference sequence). The CDR3 consists of 13 residues. The V and J ends lost 8 bases and 1 base, in that order; junction bases with no gene match: 5.

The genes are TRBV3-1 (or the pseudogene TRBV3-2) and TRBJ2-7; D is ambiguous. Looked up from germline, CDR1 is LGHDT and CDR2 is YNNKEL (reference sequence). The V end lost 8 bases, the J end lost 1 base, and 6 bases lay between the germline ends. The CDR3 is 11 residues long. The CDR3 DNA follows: TGTGCCAGCGGGCCTTCCTACGAGCAGTACTTC. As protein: CASGPSYEQYF.

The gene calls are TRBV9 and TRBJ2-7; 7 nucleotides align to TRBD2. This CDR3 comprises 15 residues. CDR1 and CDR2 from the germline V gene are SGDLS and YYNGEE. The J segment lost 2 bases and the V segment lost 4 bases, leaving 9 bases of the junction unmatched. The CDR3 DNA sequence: TGTGCCAGCAGCCTGTCGGCTAGCGGCACCTACGAGCAGTACTTC. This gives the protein CASSLSASGTYEQYF. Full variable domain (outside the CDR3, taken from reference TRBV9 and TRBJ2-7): DSGVTQTPKHLITATGQRVTLRCSPRSGDLSVYWYQQSLDQGLQFLIQYYNGEERAKGNILERFSAQQFPDLHSELNLSSLELGDSALYFCASSLSASGTYEQYFGPGTRLTVT.

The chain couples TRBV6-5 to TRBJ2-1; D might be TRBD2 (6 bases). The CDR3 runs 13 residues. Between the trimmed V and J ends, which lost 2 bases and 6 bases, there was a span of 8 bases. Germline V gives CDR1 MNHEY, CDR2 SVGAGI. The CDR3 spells CASSYGGVNEQFF. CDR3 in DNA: TGTGCCAGCAGTTACGGAGGGGTCAATGAGCAGTTCTTC.

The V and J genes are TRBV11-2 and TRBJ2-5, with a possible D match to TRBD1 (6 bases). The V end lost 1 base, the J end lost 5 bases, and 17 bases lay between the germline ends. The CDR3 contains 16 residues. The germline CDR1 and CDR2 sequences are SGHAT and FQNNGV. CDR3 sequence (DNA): TGTGCCAGCAGCTTAGGGGGTTGGGGGCGCGGGGAGACCCAGTACTTC. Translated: CASSLGGWGRGETQYF.

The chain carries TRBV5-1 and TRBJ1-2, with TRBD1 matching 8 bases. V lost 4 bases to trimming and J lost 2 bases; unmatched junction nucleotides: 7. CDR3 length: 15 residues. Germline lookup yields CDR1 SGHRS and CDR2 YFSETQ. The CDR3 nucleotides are TGCGCCAGCAGCCACCCTCAGGGGGCGAACTATGGCTACACCTTC. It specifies CASSHPQGANYGYTF.

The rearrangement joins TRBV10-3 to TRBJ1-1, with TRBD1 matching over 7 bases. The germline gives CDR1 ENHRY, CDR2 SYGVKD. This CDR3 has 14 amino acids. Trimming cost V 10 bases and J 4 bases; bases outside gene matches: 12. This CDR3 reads CATLTGPLGTEAFF. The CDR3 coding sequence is TGTGCCACCCTGACAGGGCCCCTGGGCACTGAAGCTTTCTTT.

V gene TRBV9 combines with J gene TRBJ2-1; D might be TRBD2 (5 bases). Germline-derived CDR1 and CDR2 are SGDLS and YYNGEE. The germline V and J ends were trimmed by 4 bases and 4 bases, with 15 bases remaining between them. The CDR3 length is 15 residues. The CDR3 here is CASSHLRDLYNEQFF. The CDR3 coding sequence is TGTGCCAGCAGCCACCTCCGGGATTTATACAATGAGCAGTTCTTC.

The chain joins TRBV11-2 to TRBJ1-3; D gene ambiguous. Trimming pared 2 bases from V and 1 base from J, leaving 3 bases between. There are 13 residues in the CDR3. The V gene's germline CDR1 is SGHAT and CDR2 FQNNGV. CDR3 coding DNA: TGTGCCAGCAGCTTAACTTCTGGAAACACCATATATTTT. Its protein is CASSLTSGNTIYF.

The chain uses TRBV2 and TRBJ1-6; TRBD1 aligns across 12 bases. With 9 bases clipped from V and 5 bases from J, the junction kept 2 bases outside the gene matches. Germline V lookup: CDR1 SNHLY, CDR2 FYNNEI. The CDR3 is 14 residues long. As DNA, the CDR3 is TGTGCCAGAGGGACAGGGGGCAATAATTCACCCCTCCACTTT. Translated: CARGTGGNNSPLHF.

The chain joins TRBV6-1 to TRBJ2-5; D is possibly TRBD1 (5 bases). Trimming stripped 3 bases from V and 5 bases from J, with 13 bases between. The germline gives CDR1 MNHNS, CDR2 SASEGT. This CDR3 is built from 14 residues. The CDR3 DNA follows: TGTGCCAGCAGTGACCTAAGGGGCCGCGAGACCCAGTACTTC. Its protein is CASSDLRGRETQYF.

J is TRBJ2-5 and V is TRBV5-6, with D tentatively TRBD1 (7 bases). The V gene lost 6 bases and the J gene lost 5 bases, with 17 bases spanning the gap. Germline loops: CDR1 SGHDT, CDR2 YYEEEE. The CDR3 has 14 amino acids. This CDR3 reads CASMRRGRRETQYF. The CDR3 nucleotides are TGTGCCAGCATGCGCAGGGGGAGGAGGGAGACCCAGTACTTC.

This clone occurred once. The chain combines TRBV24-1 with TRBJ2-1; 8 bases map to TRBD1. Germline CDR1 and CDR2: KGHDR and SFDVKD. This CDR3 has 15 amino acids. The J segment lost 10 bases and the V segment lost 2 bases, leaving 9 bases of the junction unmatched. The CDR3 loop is CATSDSSQGAWEQFF. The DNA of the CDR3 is TGTGCCACCAGTGATTCTAGTCAGGGGGCTTGGGAGCAGTTCTTC.

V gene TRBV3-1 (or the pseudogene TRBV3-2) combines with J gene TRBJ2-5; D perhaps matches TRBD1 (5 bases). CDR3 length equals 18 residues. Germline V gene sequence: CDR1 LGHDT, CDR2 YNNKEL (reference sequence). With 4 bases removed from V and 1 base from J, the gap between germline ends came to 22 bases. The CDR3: CASSPYGGASHVQETQYF. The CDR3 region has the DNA TGTGCCAGCAGCCCATATGGTGGGGCCAGTCATGTCCAAGAGACCCAGTACTTC.

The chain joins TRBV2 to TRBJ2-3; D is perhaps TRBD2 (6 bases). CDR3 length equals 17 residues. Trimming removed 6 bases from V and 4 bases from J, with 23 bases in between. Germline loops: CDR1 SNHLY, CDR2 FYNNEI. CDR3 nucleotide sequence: TGTGCCAGCAGCCAGGGCACTAGCCGGGGTATGTCAGATACGCAGTATTTT. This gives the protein CASSQGTSRGMSDTQYF.

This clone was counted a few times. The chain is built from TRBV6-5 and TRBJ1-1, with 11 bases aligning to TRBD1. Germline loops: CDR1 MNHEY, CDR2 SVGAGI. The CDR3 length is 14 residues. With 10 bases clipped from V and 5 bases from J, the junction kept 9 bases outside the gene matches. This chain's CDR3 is CAIMAGQGGTEAFF. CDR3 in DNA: TGTGCCATAATGGCGGGACAGGGGGGGACTGAAGCTTTCTTT.